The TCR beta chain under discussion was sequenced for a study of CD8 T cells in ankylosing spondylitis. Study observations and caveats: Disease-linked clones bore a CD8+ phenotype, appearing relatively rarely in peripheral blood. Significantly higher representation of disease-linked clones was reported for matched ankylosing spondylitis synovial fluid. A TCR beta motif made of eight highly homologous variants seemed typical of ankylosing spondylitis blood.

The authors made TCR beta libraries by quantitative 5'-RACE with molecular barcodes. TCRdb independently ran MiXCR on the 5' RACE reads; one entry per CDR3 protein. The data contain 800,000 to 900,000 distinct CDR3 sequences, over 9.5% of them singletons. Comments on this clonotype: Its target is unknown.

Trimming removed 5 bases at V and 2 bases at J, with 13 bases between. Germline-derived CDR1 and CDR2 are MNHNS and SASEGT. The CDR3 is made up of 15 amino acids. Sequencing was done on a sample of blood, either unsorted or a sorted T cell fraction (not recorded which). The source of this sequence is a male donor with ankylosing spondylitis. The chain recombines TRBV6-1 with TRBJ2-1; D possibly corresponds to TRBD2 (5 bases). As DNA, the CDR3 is TGTGCCAGCAGTCCCCCGGGGAATACCTACAATGAGCAGTTCTTC. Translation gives CASSPPGNTYNEQFF.